Shown below are 21 T cell receptor beta chains from a single sample sequenced in a study of cytomegalovirus exposure and HLA in healthy donors. Produced via immunoSEQ multiplex PCR; TCRdb's table is partial and in-frame only. The table has some 59,000 clones, approximately 89% seen once; the top ten hold approximately 8.1%. The sequencing sample was made of PBMCs. These receptors were obtained from a woman in her late teens or twenties in good health and CMV-seropositive.

The chain carries TRBV9 and TRBJ1-1; no clear D gene. The CDR3 length is 13 residues. Germline V lookup: CDR1 SGDLS, CDR2 YYNGEE. Trimming took off 1 base at V and 2 bases at J, with 6 bases between the two ends. CDR3 nucleotides: TGTGCCAGCAGCGTAAGGAGTAACACTGAAGCTTTCTTT. Residues: CASSVRSNTEAFF.

The chain joins TRBV27 to TRBJ1-2; D is perhaps TRBD1 (5 bases). The CDR3 is 17 residues long. Between the trimmed V and J ends, which lost 2 bases and 8 bases, there was a span of 24 bases. Germline-derived CDR1 and CDR2 are MNHEY and SMNVEV (reference sequence). The CDR3 bases are TGTGCCAGCAGTTTAGAAGACGCGGGCGCGGGACTAGAGGGCTACACCTTC. Translated: CASSLEDAGAGLEGYTF.

The rearrangement links TRBV5-1 to TRBJ2-2; 10 nucleotides agree with TRBD1. This CDR3 region has 16 residues. Germline CDR1 SGHRS, CDR2 YFSETQ. V lost 1 base and J lost 5; bases outside the gene matches: 5. In DNA, the CDR3 is TGCGCCAGCAGCTTGTGGGGACAGGGGAGGACCGGGGAGCTGTTTTTT. Translation: CASSLWGQGRTGELFF.

The chain joins TRBV2 to TRBJ2-1, with 9 bases matching TRBD2. The V and J ends lost 2 bases and 10 bases, in that order; junction bases with no gene match: 9. The CDR3 consists of 15 residues. Germline-derived CDR1 and CDR2 are SNHLY and FYNNEI. The CDR3 region has the DNA TGTGCCAGCAGTGAAATGGGCGGGGGGGCACGGGAGCAGTTCTTC. It specifies CASSEMGGGAREQFF.

The chain joins TRBV5-1 to TRBJ1-1; 7 bases are a match to TRBD1. CDR3 size: 14 residues. Trimming at V came to 5 bases and at J to 1 base, leaving 5 bases not matched to a gene. CDR1 and CDR2 (germline): SGHRS, YFSETQ. DNA for the CDR3: TGCGCCAGCAGGAGTGGGACAGCGAACACTGAAGCTTTCTTT. The encoded protein is CASRSGTANTEAFF. The entire variable domain, with the rest obtained from reference TRBV5-1 and TRBJ1-1, is as follows: KAGVTQTPRYLIKTRGQQVTLSCSPISGHRSVSWYQQTPGQGLQFLFEYFSETQRNKGNFPGRFSGRQFSNSRSEMNVSTLELGDSALYLCASRSGTANTEAFFGQGTRLTVV.

This chain links TRBV27 with TRBJ2-3; D ambiguous. The CDR3 runs 14 residues. Germline CDR1 reads MNHEY; CDR2 reads SMNVEV (reference sequence). V gave up 8 bases and J gave up 4 bases, with 16 bases separating them. CDR3 coding DNA: TGTGCCAGCTACCGGCTGGGTAGCTCAGATACGCAGTATTTT. Translating it yields CASYRLGSSDTQYF.

DNA for the CDR3: TGTGCCAGCATAGGAGGGGAAAGCGGCTACACCTTC. Its protein product is CASIGGESGYTF. The chain joins TRBV27 to TRBJ1-2; TRBD1 is a possible D gene (5 bases). The CDR3 contains 12 residues. The V gene's germline CDR1 is MNHEY and CDR2 SMNVEV (reference sequence). The germline V and J ends were trimmed by 7 bases and 8 bases, with 14 bases remaining between them.

The genes are TRBV5-4 and TRBJ1-2; 8 nucleotides agree with TRBD1. V trimming: 0 bases; J trimming: 5 bases; junction bases outside the gene matches: 9. Germline V gene sequence: CDR1 SGHNT, CDR2 YYREEE (reference sequence). This CDR3 has 16 amino acids. This chain's CDR3 is CASSLGGGTGPYGYTF. The CDR3 nucleotides are TGTGCCAGCAGCTTGGGAGGGGGGACAGGTCCGTATGGCTACACCTTC. Together with reference TRBV5-4 and TRBJ1-2, the CDR3 gives the full variable domain: ETGVTQSPTHLIKTRGQQVTLRCSSQSGHNTVSWYQQALGQGPQFIFQYYREEENGRGNFPPRFSGLQFPNYSSELNVNALELDDSALYLCASSLGGGTGPYGYTFGSGTRLTVV.

The chain recombines TRBV13 with TRBJ1-1; 7 bases match TRBD1. CDR3 length: 14 residues. Trimming at V came to 5 bases and at J to 4 bases, leaving 7 bases not matched to a gene. Germline CDR1 and CDR2: PRHDT and FYEKMQ (reference sequence). The CDR3 here is CASSPDRRVTEAFF. The CDR3, as DNA: TGTGCCAGCAGCCCGGACAGGAGAGTCACTGAAGCTTTCTTT.

This clone was picked up a small number of times. V and J are TRBV5-1 and TRBJ1-1; 8 bases match TRBD1. CDR3 length: 16 residues. Losses at the gene ends were 5 bases for V and 1 base for J; bases not matched to a gene: 10. Germline CDR1 and CDR2: SGHRS and YFSETQ. DNA for the CDR3: TGCGCCAGCAGACTGGGGTCCGGGACAGGGAACACTGAAGCTTTCTTT. Its translation: CASRLGSGTGNTEAFF.

The rearrangement joins TRBV7-2 to TRBJ1-2, with TRBD1 identical over 7 bases. V was pared by 4 bases and J by 5 bases, with 19 bases of the junction left unmatched. The CDR3 covers 18 residues. The germline gives CDR1 SGHTA, CDR2 FQGNSA. CDR3 nucleotide sequence: TGTGCCAGCAGCTCTGTCGGGACAGAGCATATCTATACATATGGCTACACCTTC. It is translated as CASSSVGTEHIYTYGYTF.

CDR3 DNA: TGTGCCAGTAGTGAAGGGACAGGGGGCAATGAGCAGTTCTTC. Translated: CASSEGTGGNEQFF. The V and J genes are TRBV19 and TRBJ2-1; TRBD1 agrees at 11 bases. Trimming cost V 5 bases and J 6 bases; bases outside gene matches: 3. The CDR3 has 14 residues. Per the germline V gene, CDR1 is LNHDA and CDR2 is SQIVND (reference sequence).

The rearrangement joins TRBV4-3 to TRBJ2-7, with TRBD1 identical over 10 bases. Trimming removed 0 bases from V and 3 bases from J; junction bases left unmatched: 5. The CDR3 spans 16 residues. Germline lookup yields CDR1 LGHNA and CDR2 YSLEER. The CDR3 DNA is TGCGCCAGCAGCCAAGACCGGGACAGGGGTTTCTACGAGCAGTACTTC. This encodes CASSQDRDRGFYEQYF.

V is TRBV5-1 and J is TRBJ2-1; 9 bases are a match to TRBD1. The CDR3 extends over 16 amino acids. V shed 3 bases, J shed 6 bases, and the junction held 10 bases outside the gene matches. CDR1 is SGHRS and CDR2 is YFSETQ in the germline V gene. The CDR3 region is CASSWGQGLLGNEQFF. The CDR3 DNA reads TGCGCCAGCAGCTGGGGACAGGGTTTATTGGGCAATGAGCAGTTCTTC.

This chain connects TRBV27 to TRBJ2-3; the D gene is possibly TRBD2 (5 bases). Trimming shortened V by 6 bases and J by 2 bases, and 12 bases separated the two germline ends. The length of the CDR3 is 14 residues. Looked up from germline, CDR1 is MNHEY and CDR2 is SMNVEV (reference sequence). Here the CDR3 reads CASRRTGITDTQYF. CDR3 nucleotides: TGTGCCAGCAGAAGGACTGGGATCACAGATACGCAGTATTTT.

This rearrangement joins TRBV7-9 to TRBJ2-5; no definite D call. Germline V gives CDR1 SEHNR, CDR2 FQNEAQ (reference sequence). The CDR3 is made up of 12 amino acids. V was pared by 2 bases and J by 5 bases, with 6 bases between. The CDR3 DNA reads TGTGCCAGCAGCTTACTTCCCGAGACCCAGTACTTC. Translation: CASSLLPETQYF.

The rearrangement links TRBV19 to TRBJ1-1; the D gene is possibly TRBD1 (6 bases). V lost 4 bases, J lost 1 base, and 7 bases lay in between. The CDR3 sequence is 13 residues long. The germline CDR1 and CDR2 sequences are LNHDA and SQIVND (reference sequence). The CDR3 loop is CASSRQANTEAFF. In DNA form, the CDR3 reads TGTGCCAGTAGTAGACAGGCGAACACTGAAGCTTTCTTT.

The rearrangement uses TRBV18 and TRBJ2-3, with 8 bases lining up with TRBD1. This CDR3 is 14 amino acids long. The V and J ends lost 3 bases and 4 bases, in that order; junction bases with no gene match: 3. Germline CDR1 KGHSH, CDR2 LQKENI. CDR3: CASSPGTGADTQYF. The CDR3 nucleotides read TGTGCCAGCTCACCCGGGACAGGAGCAGATACGCAGTATTTT. Filled out from reference TRBV18 and TRBJ2-3, the complete variable domain reads NAGVMQNPRHLVRRRGQEARLRCSPMKGHSHVYWYRQLPEEGLKFMVYLQKENIIDESGMPKERFSAEFPKEGPSILRIQQVVRGDSAAYFCASSPGTGADTQYFGPGTRLTVL.

The rearrangement joins TRBV6-5 to TRBJ1-5, with TRBD1 as a possible D gene (6 bases). Germline V gives CDR1 MNHEY, CDR2 SVGAGI. V dropped 0 bases and J dropped 2 bases, with 11 bases sitting between them. The CDR3 consists of 16 residues. Written as DNA, the CDR3 is TGTGCCAGCAGTTACTCCCAGGGGTCGGGCAATCAGCCCCAGCATTTT. This sequence encodes CASSYSQGSGNQPQHF.

The V and J genes are TRBV30 and TRBJ1-4; 7 bases are shared with TRBD1. CDR1 and CDR2 from the germline V gene are GTSNPN and SVGIG (reference sequence). The CDR3 sequence is 14 residues long. Germline trimming cut 0 bases from V and 7 bases from J; bases unmatched to any gene: 5. CDR3 region: CAWSVGTDAEKLFF. CDR3 DNA: TGTGCCTGGAGTGTCGGGACAGACGCTGAAAAACTGTTTTTT.

The chain joins TRBV28 to TRBJ1-6, with a tentative D call TRBD1 (6 bases). Trimming removed 3 bases at V and 7 bases at J, with 13 bases between. Germline CDR1 reads MDHEN; CDR2 reads SYDVKM. CDR3 length equals 15 residues. The CDR3 loop is CASSFPGTQNSPLHF. DNA of the CDR3: TGTGCCAGCAGTTTCCCCGGGACACAGAATTCACCCCTCCACTTT.